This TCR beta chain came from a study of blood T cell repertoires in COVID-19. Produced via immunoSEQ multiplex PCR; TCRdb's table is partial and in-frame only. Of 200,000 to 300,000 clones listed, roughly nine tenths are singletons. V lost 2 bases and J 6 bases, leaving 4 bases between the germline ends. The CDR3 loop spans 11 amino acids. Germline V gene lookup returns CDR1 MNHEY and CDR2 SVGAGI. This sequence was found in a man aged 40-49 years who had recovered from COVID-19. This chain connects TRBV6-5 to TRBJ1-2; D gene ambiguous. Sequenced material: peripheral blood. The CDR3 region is CASSYPDGYTF. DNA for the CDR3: TGTGCCAGCAGTTACCCAGATGGCTACACCTTC.